Listed below are T cell receptor beta chains from one sample, sequenced in a study of radiotherapy plus CTLA-4 blockade in lung cancer. Data came from immunoSEQ multiplex PCR; TCRdb stores just in-frame clones and leaves some out. The sample has approximately 100,000 clones; 70% to 90% are singletons. The material was peripheral blood, obtained from a patient treated with radiotherapy plus ipilimumab. These receptors originate from a human donor with non-small cell lung cancer that progressed on radiotherapy plus ipilimumab. Some clones in this sample may be carry-over from other donors' samples. CDR3s include the opening cysteine and the closing phenylalanine or tryptophan. A D gene is named only where the DNA matches it firmly. Size is omitted from some rows. Given values are once, few, many or a class for expanded clones.

size,J,V,D,CDR3,DNA
once,TRBJ1-6,TRBV28,-,CASTRGGSPLHF,TGTGCCAGCACGCGGGGAGGTTCACCCCTCCACTTT
-,TRBJ2-3,TRBV6-5,TRBD2,CASSYGGGAVDTQYF,TGTGCCAGCAGTTACGGCGGGGGGGCGGTAGATACGCAGTATTTT
-,TRBJ1-1,TRBV7-9,TRBD1,CASSTRQGSYTEAFF,TGTGCCAGCAGCACTAGACAGGGATCATACACTGAAGCTTTCTTT
-,TRBJ1-2,TRBV27,-,CASSLFWKGGDYGYTF,TGTGCCAGCAGTTTATTTTGGAAGGGAGGGGACTATGGCTACACCTTC
-,TRBJ2-3,TRBV20-1,-,CSAILLGTQYF,TGCAGTGCCATACTTCTTGGTACGCAGTATTTT
once,TRBJ1-1,TRBV6-1,-,CASSSWVGPPEAFF,TGTGCCAGCAGTAGTTGGGTCGGTCCCCCTGAAGCTTTCTTT
-,TRBJ2-7,TRBV9,-,CASSVDGSSSYEQYF,TGTGCCAGCAGCGTAGATGGGAGTAGCTCCTACGAGCAGTACTTC
-,TRBJ1-3,TRBV18,-,CASSPSTGNSGNTIYF,TGTGCCAGCTCACCATCGACGGGAAACTCTGGAAACACCATATATTTT
-,TRBJ1-1,TRBV9,-,CASSVVSLVNAEAFF,TGTGCCAGCAGCGTAGTTTCCCTAGTTAACGCTGAAGCTTTCTTT
-,TRBJ2-3,TRBV29-1,TRBD2,CSVGYSGGADTQYF,TGCAGCGTTGGTTATAGCGGGGGAGCAGATACGCAGTATTTT
-,TRBJ1-2,TRBV5-5,TRBD1,CASSPTLRQGNNYGYTF,TGTGCCAGCAGCCCTACTCTCAGACAGGGTAATAACTATGGCTACACCTTC
-,TRBJ1-3,TRBV28,-,CASSLFSGNTIYF,TGTGCCAGCAGTTTATTCTCTGGAAACACCATATATTTT
-,TRBJ2-1,TRBV7-7,-,CASSPGVVYNEQFF,TGTGCTAGCAGCCCTGGGGTGGTATACAATGAGCAGTTCTTC
-,TRBJ2-3,TRBV7-8,-,CASTPLPTGLGDTQYF,TGTGCCAGCACCCCCTTACCGACAGGCCTGGGAGATACGCAGTATTTT
once,TRBJ2-1,TRBV13,-,CASSRLILNPEQFF,TGTGCCAGCAGCCGTCTTATTTTGAACCCTGAGCAGTTCTTC
-,TRBJ1-6,TRBV4-1,-,CASSQDGVWSNSPLHF,TGCGCCAGCAGCCAAGATGGGGTCTGGTCTAATTCACCCCTCCACTTT
-,TRBJ1-2,TRBV6-6,TRBD1,CASRVPGQGKSGYTF,TGTGCCAGCAGGGTGCCGGGACAGGGGAAGAGTGGCTACACCTTC
-,TRBJ1-1,TRBV5-1,-,CASSLGHPNTEAFF,TGCGCCAGCAGCTTGGGACACCCGAACACTGAAGCTTTCTTT
-,TRBJ1-5,TRBV7-8,TRBD1,CASSDGTGDQPQHF,TGTGCCAGCAGCGACGGGACAGGTGATCAGCCCCAGCATTTT
-,TRBJ1-2,TRBV15,-,CATSDPPGYGYTF,TGTGCCACCAGCGACCCCCCGGGCTATGGCTACACCTTC
once,TRBJ1-2,TRBV5-1,-,CATQGSGTYGYTF,TGCGCCACGCAGGGGAGCGGGACCTATGGCTACACCTTC
few,TRBJ1-5,TRBV7-9,-,CASSRTGLGNQPQHF,TGTGCCAGCAGCCGCACAGGGCTCGGCAATCAGCCCCAGCATTTT
-,TRBJ2-5,TRBV7-7,-,CASSSTVVQETQYF,TGTGCTAGCAGTTCTACCGTAGTGCAAGAGACCCAGTACTTC
medium-sized,TRBJ1-1,TRBV7-3,-,CASSLDPNTEAFF,TGTGCCAGCAGTCTGGACCCGAACACTGAAGCTTTCTTT
few,TRBJ1-3,TRBV29-1,-,CSVEEHTGNTIYF,TGCAGCGTTGAAGAACATACTGGAAACACCATATATTTT
few,TRBJ2-2,TRBV6-5,-,CASSSGLLNTGELFF,TGTGCCAGCAGTTCGGGACTGTTGAACACCGGGGAGCTGTTTTTT
-,TRBJ1-1,TRBV28,-,CASSFPREANTEAFF,TGTGCCAGCAGTTTCCCCCGGGAGGCTAACACTGAAGCTTTCTTT
-,TRBJ2-7,TRBV5-4,-,CASSLEVAYEQYF,TGTGCCAGCAGCTTGGAGGTAGCCTACGAGCAGTACTTC
-,TRBJ2-7,TRBV27,TRBD1,CASILVGDRGYEQYF,TGTGCCAGCATCCTCGTGGGGGACAGGGGTTACGAGCAGTACTTC
-,TRBJ2-1,TRBV7-2,-,CASSPRRRASGWGEQFF,TGTGCCAGCAGCCCCCGCCGGAGGGCCTCCGGGTGGGGTGAGCAGTTCTTC
-,TRBJ1-2,TRBV27,-,CASRLGGQTYGYTF,TGTGCCAGCAGATTGGGGGGGCAGACTTATGGCTACACCTTC
-,TRBJ1-1,TRBV7-2,-,CASSLVGGNTEAFF,TGTGCCAGCAGCTTGGTCGGGGGGAACACTGAAGCTTTCTTT
-,TRBJ2-7,TRBV28,TRBD1,CASSLYRGLRYEQYF,TGTGCCAGCAGTTTATACAGGGGGCTACGATACGAGCAGTACTTC
once,TRBJ2-5,TRBV11-1,-,CASSLERDRQETQYF,TGTGCCAGCAGCTTAGAGCGGGACAGACAAGAGACCCAGTACTTC
-,TRBJ1-1,TRBV5-8,-,CASSLVKGGRTEAFF,TGTGCCAGCAGCTTGGTGAAGGGTGGTCGCACTGAAGCTTTCTTT
few,TRBJ2-5,TRBV2,-,CASRILRDPQETQYF,TGTGCCAGCAGGATCCTCCGGGACCCACAAGAGACCCAGTACTTC
-,TRBJ1-4,TRBV7-2,-,CASSRSFHEKLFF,TGTGCCAGCAGTCGTTCATTTCATGAAAAACTGTTTTTT
-,TRBJ2-3,TRBV13,TRBD2,CASSLSSGGAGADTQYF,TGTGCCAGCAGCCTATCTAGCGGGGGGGCCGGGGCAGATACGCAGTATTTT
-,TRBJ2-1,TRBV11-3,-,CASSLGVSTGTYNEQFF,TGTGCCAGCAGCTTAGGCGTTTCGACGGGGACCTACAATGAGCAGTTCTTC
-,TRBJ2-1,TRBV18,TRBD2,CASSRTLAGLYNEQFF,TGTGCCAGCTCGCGCACTCTAGCGGGGTTGTACAATGAGCAGTTCTTC
-,TRBJ1-2,TRBV19,TRBD1,CASRKTGGIYGYTF,TGTGCCAGTAGGAAGACAGGGGGTATCTATGGCTACACCTTC
-,TRBJ2-2,TRBV6-1,TRBD2,CASSEGTSGVTTGELFF,TGTGCCAGCAGTGAAGGGACTAGCGGGGTAACCACCGGGGAGCTGTTTTTT